The 13 T cell receptor beta chains given below trace back to one sample, sequenced in a study of shared clonotypes between healthy human individuals. TCRdb keeps only in-frame clones here, not all; method: immunoSEQ multiplex PCR. This table holds some 1 million clones, 60% to 80% found once. Source material: memory CD4+ T cells sorted from blood. Sample subset: CD45RA-negative fraction. Receptors originate from a man in his late teens or twenties in good health.

The chain links TRBV11-2 to TRBJ2-3; D uncertain. Germline V CDR1 and CDR2: SGHAT, FQNNGV. The CDR3 is 16 amino acids. V was cut by 4 bases and J by 0 bases, with 14 bases left in between. Written as DNA, the CDR3 is TGTGCCAGCAGCTCCGCCTGGACGGCTAGCACAGATACGCAGTATTTT. It specifies CASSSAWTASTDTQYF.

The genes are TRBV6-6 and TRBJ1-6, with a weak D call TRBD1 (6 bases). Deletions cut 6 bases from V and 10 bases from J, with 19 bases between. Germline CDR1 and CDR2: MNHNY and SVGAGI (reference sequence). CDR3 length: 15 amino acids. DNA of the CDR3: TGTGCCAGCAGACCGTTGGACAGACTTGAGTCACCCCTCCACTTT. As protein: CASRPLDRLESPLHF.

The chain is built from TRBV30 and TRBJ1-2; D may be TRBD1 (5 bases). The CDR3 sequence is 13 residues long. V shed 0 bases and J shed 6 bases, with 11 bases lying between them. Looked up from germline, CDR1 is GTSNPN and CDR2 is SVGIG (reference sequence). The CDR3: CAWSVSRADGYTF. For the CDR3, the DNA is TGTGCCTGGAGTGTATCCAGGGCTGATGGCTACACCTTC.

This clone has a handful of counts. The CDR3 is CAWSGRGLRAFF. As DNA, the CDR3 is TGTGCCTGGAGCGGCAGGGGGCTTCGCGCTTTCTTT. This rearrangement joins TRBV30 to TRBJ1-1; TRBD1 matches at 8 bases. V lost 3 bases, J lost 11 bases, and 8 bases stayed unmatched. The CDR3 contains 12 residues. CDR1 is GTSNPN and CDR2 is SVGIG in the germline V gene (reference sequence).

Regarding this clone: Other nucleotide sequences from this sample produce the same CDR3. The chain recombines TRBV28 with TRBJ1-2, with 8 bases fitting TRBD1. The CDR3 spans 13 residues. Losses at the gene ends were 2 bases for V and 8 bases for J; bases not matched to a gene: 4. In germline, CDR1 is MDHEN, CDR2 SYDVKM. This CDR3 is CASSLTGGVGYTF. The CDR3 DNA follows: TGTGCCAGCAGTTTAACAGGGGGAGTGGGCTACACCTTC.

This clone has only a few counts. The rearrangement uses TRBV7-2 and TRBJ1-1, with D uncertain. Germline CDR1 is SGHTA and CDR2 is FQGNSA. This CDR3 comprises 13 residues. Trimming cost V 1 base and J 5 bases, with 8 bases left between them. This chain's CDR3 is CASSLGARTEAFF. The CDR3 nucleotides are TGTGCCAGCAGCTTAGGGGCGCGGACTGAAGCTTTCTTT.

In its sample, this clone was seen many times. The genes are TRBV14 and TRBJ1-6; D unresolved. Germline-derived CDR1 and CDR2 are SGHDN and FVKESK. V lost 2 bases and J 9 bases, leaving 5 bases between the germline ends. The CDR3 runs 12 residues. The CDR3 reads CASSQKSSPLHF. CDR3 coding DNA: TGTGCCAGCAGCCAAAAATCTTCACCCCTCCACTTT. The entire variable domain, with the rest obtained from reference TRBV14 and TRBJ1-6, is as follows: EAGVTQFPSHSVIEKGQTVTLRCDPISGHDNLYWYRRVMGKEIKFLLHFVKESKQDESGMPNNRFLAERTGGTYSTLKVQPAELEDSGVYFCASSQKSSPLHFGNGTRLTVT.

The chain combines TRBV4-1 with TRBJ2-1; TRBD2 aligns across 12 bases. Germline assignment: CDR1 MGHRA and CDR2 YSYEKL. The CDR3 totals 16 residues. V was pared by 1 base and J by 8 bases, with 6 bases of the junction left unmatched. The CDR3 loop is CASSQGVLAGGDEQFF. Written as DNA, the CDR3 is TGCGCCAGCAGCCAAGGGGTCCTAGCGGGAGGGGATGAGCAGTTCTTC.

J is TRBJ2-5 and V is TRBV5-1; TRBD1 agrees at 7 bases. Germline CDR1 reads SGHRS; CDR2 reads YFSETQ. The CDR3 extends over 13 amino acids. After removal of 5 bases from V and 4 bases from J, the junction contained 5 bases not matched to a gene. The CDR3 reads CASRQGSVETQYF. The CDR3 nucleotides read TGCGCCAGCAGACAGGGGAGTGTAGAGACCCAGTACTTC.

The chain links TRBV5-6 to TRBJ2-5; the match to TRBD2 covers 8 bases. In germline, CDR1 is SGHDT, CDR2 YYEEEE. The V segment lost 4 bases and the J segment 4 bases; nucleotides outside the gene matches: 3. This CDR3 comprises 13 residues. CDR3 protein: CASSPGGAETQYF. The CDR3 DNA is TGTGCCAGCAGCCCCGGGGGGGCAGAGACCCAGTACTTC.

The genes are TRBV7-2 and TRBJ2-3; D gene uncertain. Trimming took off 1 base at V and 8 bases at J, with 7 bases between the two ends. This CDR3 is built from 12 residues. CDR1 is SGHTA and CDR2 is FQGNSA in the germline V gene. The CDR3 sequence is CASSLGLATQYF. The CDR3 DNA reads as TGTGCCAGCAGCTTAGGCTTGGCTACGCAGTATTTT.

J is TRBJ2-2 and V is TRBV28; the D gene is possibly TRBD1 (6 bases). Germline V lookup: CDR1 MDHEN, CDR2 SYDVKM. CDR3 length: 18 amino acids. Between the trimmed V and J ends, which lost 3 bases and 1 base, there was a span of 18 bases. The CDR3 DNA follows: TGTGCCAGCAGTTTTCCCAATTTTGACAGGCGGAACACCGGGGAGCTGTTTTTT. Protein product: CASSFPNFDRRNTGELFF.

This sequence joins TRBV5-1 and TRBJ2-5, with 10 bases lining up with TRBD2. The CDR3 has 15 amino acids. With 4 bases clipped from V and 1 base from J, the junction kept 4 bases outside the gene matches. Germline V gives CDR1 SGHRS, CDR2 YFSETQ. CDR3: CASSGVAGGQETQYF. The CDR3 DNA reads TGCGCCAGCAGCGGGGTAGCGGGGGGCCAAGAGACCCAGTACTTC.